The entry that follows covers one TCR beta chain sequence. The record originates from a study of blood T cell repertoires in COVID-19. Study background: The United States, Italy and Spain were the sources of the acute and convalescent COVID-19 samples. PBMCs, B-cell-depleted T cells, or T cells were the source of the cDNA or gDNA that made up the material.

Source study methods: Counts of nucleated cells, estimated from reference gene primer amplification, were obtained. TCRdb's table, derived via immunoSEQ multiplex PCR, lists solely in-frame clones and lacks some. The V and J calls and clone size were taken over from that table, and D and trimming were inferred from the DNA. This sample has roughly 71,000 clones, with about 80% found just once. V was clipped by 6 bases and J by 4 bases; unmatched bases: 8. The CDR3 sequence is 15 residues long. The germline V gene encodes CDR1 LGHNT and CDR2 FRNRAP. The sequencing sample was made of peripheral blood. This clonotype originated in a man in his sixties or seventies who had recovered from COVID-19. This chain links TRBV12-5 with TRBJ2-5; 10 bases align to TRBD1. The CDR3 DNA reads TGTGCTAGTGGCGGAACCGGGACAGGGGCAGAGACCCAGTACTTC. Its protein is CASGGTGTGAETQYF.